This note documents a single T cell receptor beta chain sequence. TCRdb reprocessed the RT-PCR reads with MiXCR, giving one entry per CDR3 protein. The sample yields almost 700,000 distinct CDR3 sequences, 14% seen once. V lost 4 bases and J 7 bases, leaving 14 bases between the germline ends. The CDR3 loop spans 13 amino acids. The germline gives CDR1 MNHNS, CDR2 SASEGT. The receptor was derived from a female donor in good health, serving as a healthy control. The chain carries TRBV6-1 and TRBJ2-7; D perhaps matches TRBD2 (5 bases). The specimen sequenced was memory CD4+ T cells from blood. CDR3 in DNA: TGTGCCAGCAGTGTGGACCTCCGGGGAGAGCAGTACTTC. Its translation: CASSVDLRGEQYF.